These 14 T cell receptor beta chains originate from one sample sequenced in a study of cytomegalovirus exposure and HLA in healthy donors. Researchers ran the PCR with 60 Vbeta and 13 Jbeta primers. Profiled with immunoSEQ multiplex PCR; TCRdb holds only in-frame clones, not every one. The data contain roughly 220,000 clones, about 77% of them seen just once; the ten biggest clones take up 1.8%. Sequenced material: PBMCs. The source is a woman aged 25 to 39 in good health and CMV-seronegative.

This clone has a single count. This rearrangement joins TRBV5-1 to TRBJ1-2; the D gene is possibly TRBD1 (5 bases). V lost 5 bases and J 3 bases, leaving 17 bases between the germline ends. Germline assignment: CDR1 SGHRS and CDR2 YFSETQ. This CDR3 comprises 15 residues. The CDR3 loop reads CASRENPGDYYGYTF. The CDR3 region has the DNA TGCGCCAGCAGAGAAAATCCGGGGGACTACTATGGCTACACCTTC.

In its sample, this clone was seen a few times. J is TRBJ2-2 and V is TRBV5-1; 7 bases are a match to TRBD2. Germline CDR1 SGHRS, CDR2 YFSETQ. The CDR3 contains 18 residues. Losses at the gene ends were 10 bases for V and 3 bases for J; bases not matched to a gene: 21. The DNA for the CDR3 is TGCGCCTCGACCCGGGGAGTAGCGGGTCTTTCTTACACCGGGGAGCTGTTTTTT. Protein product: CASTRGVAGLSYTGELFF.

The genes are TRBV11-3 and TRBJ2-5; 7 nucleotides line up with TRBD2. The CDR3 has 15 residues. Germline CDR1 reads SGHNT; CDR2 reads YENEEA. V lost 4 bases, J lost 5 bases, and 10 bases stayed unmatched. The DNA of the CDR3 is TGTGCCAGCAGCTCCCCCGAACGACTAGCCGAGACCCAGTACTTC. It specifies CASSSPERLAETQYF.

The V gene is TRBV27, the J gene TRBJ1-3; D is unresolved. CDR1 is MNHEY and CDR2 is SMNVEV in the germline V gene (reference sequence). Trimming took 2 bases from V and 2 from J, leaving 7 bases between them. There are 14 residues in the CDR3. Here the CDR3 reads CASSLTGPGNTIYF. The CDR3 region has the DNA TGTGCCAGCAGTTTAACGGGTCCTGGAAACACCATATATTTT.

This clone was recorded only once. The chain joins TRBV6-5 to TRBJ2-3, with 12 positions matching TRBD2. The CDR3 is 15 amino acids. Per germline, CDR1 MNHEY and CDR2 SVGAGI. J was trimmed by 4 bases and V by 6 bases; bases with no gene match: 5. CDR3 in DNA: TGTGCCAGCAGCCCGGGACTAGCGGGCCCAGATACGCAGTATTTT. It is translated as CASSPGLAGPDTQYF.

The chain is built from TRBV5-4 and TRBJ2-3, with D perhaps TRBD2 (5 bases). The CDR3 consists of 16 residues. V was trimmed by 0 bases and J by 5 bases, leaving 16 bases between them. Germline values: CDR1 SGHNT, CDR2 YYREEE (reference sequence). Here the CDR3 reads CASSLESAPEGDTQYF. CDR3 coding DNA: TGTGCCAGCAGCTTGGAGAGCGCGCCTGAGGGAGATACGCAGTATTTT. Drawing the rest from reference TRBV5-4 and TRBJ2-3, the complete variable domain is ETGVTQSPTHLIKTRGQQVTLRCSSQSGHNTVSWYQQALGQGPQFIFQYYREEENGRGNFPPRFSGLQFPNYSSELNVNALELDDSALYLCASSLESAPEGDTQYFGPGTRLTVL.

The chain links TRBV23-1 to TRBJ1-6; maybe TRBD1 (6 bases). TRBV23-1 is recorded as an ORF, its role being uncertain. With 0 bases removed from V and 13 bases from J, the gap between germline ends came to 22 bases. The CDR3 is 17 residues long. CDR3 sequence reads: CASSQSTRQDLIRPLHF. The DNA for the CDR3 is TGCGCCAGCAGTCAATCGACCCGACAGGACCTAATTCGGCCCCTCCACTTT.

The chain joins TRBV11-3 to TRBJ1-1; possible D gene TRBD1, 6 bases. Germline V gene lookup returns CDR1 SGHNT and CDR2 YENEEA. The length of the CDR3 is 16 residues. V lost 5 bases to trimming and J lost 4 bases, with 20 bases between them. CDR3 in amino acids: CASSAPIGGLGTEAFF. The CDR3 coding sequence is TGTGCCAGCAGCGCCCCCATCGGGGGGCTCGGCACTGAAGCTTTCTTT. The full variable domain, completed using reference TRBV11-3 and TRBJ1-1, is EAGVVQSPRYKIIEKKQPVAFWCNPISGHNTLYWYLQNLGQGPELLIRYENEEAVDDSQLPKDRFSAERLKGVDSTLKIQPAELGDSAVYLCASSAPIGGLGTEAFFGQGTRLTVV.

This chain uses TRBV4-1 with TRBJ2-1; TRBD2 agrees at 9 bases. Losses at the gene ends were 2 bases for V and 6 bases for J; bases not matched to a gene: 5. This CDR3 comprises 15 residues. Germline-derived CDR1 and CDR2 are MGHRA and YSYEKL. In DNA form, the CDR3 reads TGCGCCAGCAGCCAACTGATTAGCGGGGGCAATGAGCAGTTCTTC. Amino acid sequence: CASSQLISGGNEQFF.

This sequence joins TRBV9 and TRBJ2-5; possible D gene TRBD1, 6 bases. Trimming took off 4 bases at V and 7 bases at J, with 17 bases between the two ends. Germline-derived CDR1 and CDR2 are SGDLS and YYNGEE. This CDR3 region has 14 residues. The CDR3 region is CASSPTGQSRTQYF. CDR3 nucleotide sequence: TGTGCCAGCAGCCCCACAGGGCAGAGTAGGACCCAGTACTTC.

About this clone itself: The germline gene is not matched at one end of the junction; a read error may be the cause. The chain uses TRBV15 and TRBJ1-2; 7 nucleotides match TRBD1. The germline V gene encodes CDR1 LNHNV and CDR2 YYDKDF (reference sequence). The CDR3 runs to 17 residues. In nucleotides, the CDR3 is TGTGTCACCAGCAGAGAAAGAATCCAGGGGGTGCTCTATGGCTACACCTTC. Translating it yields CVTSRERIQGVLYGYTF.

CDR3 sequence: CATSREFGYNEQFF. The CDR3 coding sequence is TGTGCCACCAGCAGAGAGTTCGGCTACAATGAGCAGTTCTTC. The gene calls are TRBV15 and TRBJ2-1; D unresolved. The CDR3 sequence is 14 residues long. Trimming stripped 0 bases from V and 3 bases from J, with 6 bases between. Per the germline V gene, CDR1 is LNHNV and CDR2 is YYDKDF (reference sequence).

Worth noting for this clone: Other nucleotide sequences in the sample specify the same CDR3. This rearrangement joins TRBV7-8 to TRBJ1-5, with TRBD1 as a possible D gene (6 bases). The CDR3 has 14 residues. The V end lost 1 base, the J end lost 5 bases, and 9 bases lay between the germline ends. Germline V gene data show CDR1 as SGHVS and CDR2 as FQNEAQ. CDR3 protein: CASSLGTADQPQHF. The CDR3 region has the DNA TGTGCCAGCAGCTTAGGGACAGCGGATCAGCCCCAGCATTTT.

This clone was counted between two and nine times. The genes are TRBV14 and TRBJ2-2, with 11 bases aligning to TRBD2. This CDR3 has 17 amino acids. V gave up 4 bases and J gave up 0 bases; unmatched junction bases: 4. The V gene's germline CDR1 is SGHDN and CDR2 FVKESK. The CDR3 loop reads CASSPGLAAANTGELFF. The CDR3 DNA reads TGTGCCAGCAGCCCGGGACTAGCGGCGGCGAACACCGGGGAGCTGTTTTTT.